These T cell receptor beta chains were read from a single sample in a study of T cell responses to AZD1222 COVID-19 vaccine. Only in-frame clones appear in the TCRdb table, and some are missing; sequencing was by immunoSEQ multiplex PCR. The profile shows some 49,000 clones, 85% to 90% of them singletons. Sample: peripheral blood, taken 28 days after the second AZD1222 dose. These receptors were taken from an adult who received the AZD1222 COVID-19 vaccine. The CDR3 runs from the conserved cysteine through the conserved F or W. The D gene is left open where the match is weak. Clone size is given for some rows only: seen once, a few or many times, or a class if the clone is expanded.

CDR3 length: 15
clone size: NA
J gene: TRBJ2-1
D gene: TRBD1
V gene: TRBV7-9
CDR3 protein: CASSLTGGSYNEQFF
CDR3 DNA: TGTGCCAGCAGCTTAACAGGGGGCTCCTACAATGAGCAGTTCTTC

CDR3 length: 15
clone size: NA
J gene: TRBJ1-2
D gene: NA
V gene: TRBV18
CDR3 protein: CASSPPGSGDYGYTF
CDR3 DNA: TGTGCCAGCTCACCACCGGGTTCCGGGGACTATGGCTACACCTTC

CDR3 length: 12
clone size: NA
J gene: TRBJ2-3
D gene: NA
V gene: TRBV6-1
CDR3 protein: CASSEEPNTQYF
CDR3 DNA: TGTGCCAGCAGTGAGGAGCCCAATACGCAGTATTTT

CDR3 length: 15
clone size: NA
J gene: TRBJ2-7
D gene: NA
V gene: TRBV13
CDR3 protein: CASSDGGPLDSEQYF
CDR3 DNA: TGTGCCAGCAGCGACGGGGGGCCCCTTGACTCCGAGCAGTACTTC

CDR3 length: 17
clone size: NA
J gene: TRBJ2-1
D gene: TRBD2
V gene: TRBV4-1
CDR3 protein: CASSQDSTSGIYNEQFF
CDR3 DNA: TGCGCCAGCAGCCAAGATTCGACTAGCGGGATCTACAATGAGCAGTTCTTC

CDR3 length: 15
clone size: NA
J gene: TRBJ1-4
D gene: NA
V gene: TRBV30
CDR3 protein: CACHTLLEGLGKLFF
CDR3 DNA: TGTGCCTGCCATACCCTTTTGGAAGGGTTGGGAAAACTGTTTTTT

CDR3 length: 8
clone size: NA
J gene: TRBJ2-1
D gene: NA
V gene: TRBV7-9
CDR3 protein: CASSHGIF
CDR3 DNA: TGTGCCAGCAGCCACGGGATCTTC

CDR3 length: 16
clone size: medium-sized
J gene: TRBJ2-4
D gene: TRBD1
V gene: TRBV6-2/TRBV6-3
CDR3 protein: CASSDGQGLAKNIQYF
CDR3 DNA: TGTGCCAGCAGTGACGGACAGGGACTAGCCAAAAACATTCAGTACTTC

CDR3 length: 16
clone size: once
J gene: TRBJ2-3
D gene: TRBD2
V gene: TRBV5-4
CDR3 protein: CASSYRTSGGPDTQYF
CDR3 DNA: TGTGCCAGCAGCTACCGGACTAGCGGGGGGCCAGATACGCAGTATTTT

CDR3 length: 13
clone size: NA
J gene: TRBJ1-5
D gene: NA
V gene: TRBV6-5
CDR3 protein: CASSRGSNQPQHF
CDR3 DNA: TGTGCCAGCAGCCGAGGAAGCAATCAGCCCCAGCATTTT

CDR3 length: 13
clone size: NA
J gene: TRBJ1-3
D gene: NA
V gene: TRBV9
CDR3 protein: CASSRGDGNTIYF
CDR3 DNA: TGTGCCAGCAGTAGGGGGGACGGAAACACCATATATTTT

CDR3 length: 14
clone size: NA
J gene: TRBJ2-1
D gene: TRBD1
V gene: TRBV7-9
CDR3 protein: CASSEQGEHNEQFF
CDR3 DNA: TGTGCCAGCAGCGAACAGGGGGAACACAATGAGCAGTTCTTC

CDR3 length: 14
clone size: NA
J gene: TRBJ1-3
D gene: NA
V gene: TRBV19
CDR3 protein: CASSTRFAGNTIYF
CDR3 DNA: TGTGCCAGTAGTACCCGATTCGCTGGAAACACCATATATTTT

CDR3 length: 15
clone size: NA
J gene: TRBJ2-1
D gene: NA
V gene: TRBV7-9
CDR3 protein: CASSQPGGPYNEQFF
CDR3 DNA: TGTGCCAGCAGCCAGCCCGGGGGTCCTTACAATGAGCAGTTCTTC

CDR3 length: 16
clone size: NA
J gene: TRBJ2-7
D gene: NA
V gene: TRBV6-2/TRBV6-3
CDR3 protein: CASSPYSSVLSYEQYF
CDR3 DNA: TGTGCCAGCAGTCCCTATTCATCCGTCCTCTCCTACGAGCAGTACTTC

CDR3 length: 14
clone size: NA
J gene: TRBJ2-5
D gene: TRBD2
V gene: TRBV10-1
CDR3 protein: CASSQTSGKETQYF
CDR3 DNA: TGCGCCAGCAGCCAGACTAGCGGGAAAGAGACCCAGTACTTC

CDR3 length: 15
clone size: few
J gene: TRBJ2-3
D gene: TRBD1
V gene: TRBV10-3
CDR3 protein: CAIDRGQTRPDTQYF
CDR3 DNA: TGTGCCATCGACAGGGGGCAAACAAGACCAGATACGCAGTATTTT

CDR3 length: 14
clone size: NA
J gene: TRBJ2-4
D gene: NA
V gene: TRBV27
CDR3 protein: CASSFPGPRNIQYF
CDR3 DNA: TGTGCCAGCAGTTTCCCGGGACCGAGGAACATTCAGTACTTC

CDR3 length: 16
clone size: NA
J gene: TRBJ2-2
D gene: NA
V gene: TRBV18
CDR3 protein: CASSPIGRGITGELFF
CDR3 DNA: TGTGCCAGCTCACCAATCGGCAGGGGAATTACCGGGGAGCTGTTTTTT

CDR3 length: 16
clone size: NA
J gene: TRBJ2-7
D gene: NA
V gene: TRBV28
CDR3 protein: CASSLPPRPSSYEQYF
CDR3 DNA: TGTGCCAGCAGTTTACCCCCCCGCCCGAGCTCCTACGAGCAGTACTTC

CDR3 length: 16
clone size: NA
J gene: TRBJ2-3
D gene: TRBD1
V gene: TRBV11-2
CDR3 protein: CASSHIRDRGADTQYF
CDR3 DNA: TGTGCCAGCAGTCATATTCGGGACAGGGGAGCAGATACGCAGTATTTT

CDR3 length: 15
clone size: NA
J gene: TRBJ2-1
D gene: NA
V gene: TRBV19
CDR3 protein: CASSMDGAPYNEQFF
CDR3 DNA: TGTGCCAGTAGTATGGACGGAGCCCCCTACAATGAGCAGTTCTTC

CDR3 length: 14
clone size: NA
J gene: TRBJ1-6
D gene: NA
V gene: TRBV2
CDR3 protein: CASSAAAANSPLHF
CDR3 DNA: TGTGCCAGCAGTGCGGCAGCAGCTAATTCACCCCTCCACTTT

CDR3 length: 14
clone size: NA
J gene: TRBJ1-5
D gene: NA
V gene: TRBV18
CDR3 protein: CASSPTGLNQPQHF
CDR3 DNA: TGTGCCAGCTCACCTACAGGCCTCAATCAGCCCCAGCATTTT

CDR3 length: 14
clone size: few
J gene: TRBJ1-5
D gene: NA
V gene: TRBV5-6
CDR3 protein: CASSNSAFGQPQHF
CDR3 DNA: TGTGCCAGCTCGAATAGCGCGTTTGGTCAGCCCCAGCATTTT

CDR3 length: 14
clone size: once
J gene: TRBJ2-7
D gene: TRBD1
V gene: TRBV24-1
CDR3 protein: CATSGGTGGEEQYF
CDR3 DNA: TGTGCCACCAGTGGCGGGACAGGGGGTGAGGAGCAGTACTTC

CDR3 length: 15
clone size: NA
J gene: TRBJ2-1
D gene: NA
V gene: TRBV3-1/TRBV3-2
CDR3 protein: CASSQDFGTNNEQFF
CDR3 DNA: TGTGCCAGCAGCCAAGATTTCGGGACAAACAATGAGCAGTTCTTC

CDR3 length: 14
clone size: NA
J gene: TRBJ1-6
D gene: NA
V gene: TRBV6-5
CDR3 protein: CASTPGVASSPLHF
CDR3 DNA: TGTGCCAGCACCCCAGGGGTAGCTTCCTCACCCCTCCACTTT

CDR3 length: 15
clone size: NA
J gene: TRBJ1-5
D gene: NA
V gene: TRBV19
CDR3 protein: CASSIWEVSNQPQHF
CDR3 DNA: TGTGCCAGTAGTATTTGGGAGGTTAGCAATCAGCCCCAGCATTTT

CDR3 length: 14
clone size: NA
J gene: TRBJ1-5
D gene: NA
V gene: TRBV19
CDR3 protein: CASSFRQVNQPQHF
CDR3 DNA: TGTGCCAGTAGTTTTCGACAGGTCAATCAGCCCCAGCATTTT

CDR3 length: 13
clone size: NA
J gene: TRBJ2-1
D gene: NA
V gene: TRBV4-3
CDR3 protein: CASSRETYNEQFF
CDR3 DNA: TGCGCCAGCTCCAGAGAGACCTACAATGAGCAGTTCTTC

CDR3 length: 15
clone size: NA
J gene: TRBJ1-5
D gene: NA
V gene: TRBV28
CDR3 protein: CASKFIAGLNQPQHF
CDR3 DNA: TGTGCCAGCAAGTTTATAGCAGGGCTCAATCAGCCCCAGCATTTT

CDR3 length: 16
clone size: NA
J gene: TRBJ2-1
D gene: NA
V gene: TRBV7-9
CDR3 protein: CASSLAGGQSYNEQFF
CDR3 DNA: TGTGCCAGCAGCTTAGCTGGCGGCCAATCCTACAATGAGCAGTTCTTC

CDR3 length: 13
clone size: NA
J gene: TRBJ2-4
D gene: TRBD2
V gene: TRBV19
CDR3 protein: CASNRGAGGRKYF
CDR3 DNA: TGTGCCAGTAACCGAGGAGCGGGAGGGCGCAAGTACTTC

CDR3 length: 15
clone size: NA
J gene: TRBJ2-7
D gene: NA
V gene: TRBV28
CDR3 protein: CASSQSGTPTYEQYF
CDR3 DNA: TGTGCCAGCAGTCAATCAGGGACTCCCACCTACGAGCAGTACTTC

CDR3 length: 12
clone size: once
J gene: TRBJ2-7
D gene: NA
V gene: TRBV5-4
CDR3 protein: CASSGVSYEQYF
CDR3 DNA: TGTGCCAGCAGCGGGGTTTCCTACGAGCAGTACTTC

CDR3 length: 15
clone size: NA
J gene: TRBJ2-7
D gene: NA
V gene: TRBV6-5
CDR3 protein: CASSVRDSTGDEQYF
CDR3 DNA: TGTGCCAGCAGCGTCCGGGACTCCACGGGAGATGAGCAGTACTTC

CDR3 length: 14
clone size: NA
J gene: TRBJ1-4
D gene: NA
V gene: TRBV9
CDR3 protein: CASSVTGTNEKLFF
CDR3 DNA: TGTGCCAGCAGCGTTACAGGAACTAATGAAAAACTGTTTTTT

CDR3 length: 12
clone size: NA
J gene: TRBJ1-1
D gene: NA
V gene: TRBV29-1
CDR3 protein: CSGGDGFTEAFF
CDR3 DNA: TGCAGCGGCGGGGACGGGTTCACTGAAGCTTTCTTT

CDR3 length: 13
clone size: NA
J gene: TRBJ1-2
D gene: NA
V gene: TRBV5-1
CDR3 protein: CASSPGAGDGYTF
CDR3 DNA: TGCGCCAGCAGCCCCGGAGCTGGGGATGGCTACACCTTC

CDR3 length: 15
clone size: few
J gene: TRBJ2-7
D gene: TRBD2
V gene: TRBV9
CDR3 protein: CASSEASGSFYEQYF
CDR3 DNA: TGTGCCAGCAGCGAGGCTAGCGGGAGTTTTTACGAGCAGTACTTC

CDR3 length: 14
clone size: NA
J gene: TRBJ1-5
D gene: TRBD1
V gene: TRBV19
CDR3 protein: CAGSGTGWNQPQHF
CDR3 DNA: TGTGCCGGGTCCGGGACAGGGTGGAATCAGCCCCAGCATTTT